The clone carrying this T cell receptor beta chain was seen ten or more times. The antigen remains unidentified. Axillary draining lymph nodes of breast cancer patients supplied the node samples. TCRdb used MiXCR to reprocess the multiplex PCR reads, holding one entry per CDR3 protein. The data hold 150,000 to 200,000 distinct CDR3 sequences, with roughly a third observed a single time. The CDR3 is 14 residues long. CDR1 SEHNR and CDR2 FQNEAQ come from the germline V gene (reference sequence). Trimming shortened V by 5 bases and J by 2 bases, and 7 bases separated the two germline ends. The data were taken from a study of breast tumors, draining lymph nodes, adjacent tissues. Study results and caveats: Tumor T cell lymph node origin was a supported hypothesis, not proven.

V gene TRBV7-9 combines with J gene TRBJ2-6; D gene ambiguous. What was sequenced was axillary lymph node tissue. This receptor was obtained from a female donor with breast cancer. Some clones in this sample may be carry-over from other donors' samples. DNA of the CDR3: TGTGCCAGCAGCACCGCGGCTGGGGCCAACGTCCTGACTTTC. Amino acids: CASSTAAGANVLTF.